This TCR beta chain is from a study of CD8+ T cells in alopecia areata. Background on the study: Treated patients were given 5 to 10 mg oral tofacitinib twice daily.

As to this clone: Its antigen remains unidentified.

The authors extracted RNA and reverse transcribed it into cDNA as the sequencing template. Clones were read by immunoSEQ multiplex PCR, and TCRdb kept only the in-frame ones, dropping some. The sample includes approximately 140,000 clones, 75% to 85% of them seen just once. Indicated treatment: oral pan-JAK inhibitor, 5-10 mg twice daily. CDR1 and CDR2 (germline): SEHNR, FQNEAQ (reference sequence). The V gene end was trimmed by 1 base and the J gene end by 3 bases; junction bases not matched to a gene: 18. The CDR3 covers 19 residues. Study-level findings and limits: Whether baseline CD8+ expansion is linked to response remains uncertain, given a single nonresponder.

Sequenced here: CD8+ T cells sorted from blood, sampled at week 4, from a patient treated with tofacitinib. This chain uses TRBV7-9 with TRBJ2-7; TRBD1 aligns across 7 bases. The clonotype originates from a human donor with alopecia areata. The CDR3 sequence: CASSLGRDSPKISNYEQYF. CDR3 nucleotides: TGTGCCAGCAGCTTAGGCCGGGACAGTCCAAAGATAAGTAACTACGAGCAGTACTTC.